The 4 T cell receptor beta chains reported below all come from one sample, sequenced in a study of beta chain features in type 1 diabetes. Notes on the study in general: People with Type 1 diabetes carried modestly yet significantly shorter TCRB CDR3s in all four CD4+ subsets.

cDNA synthesis used the whole RNA isolate, giving expressed TCRB sequences. The method was immunoSEQ multiplex PCR; TCRdb's version includes in-frame clones alone and lacks a portion of them. The table includes 300,000 to 350,000 clones, 9.3% detected once. No antigen has been identified for these receptors. Material: central memory CD4+ T cells from blood. These receptors all stem from a man younger than 40 with type 1 diabetes.

This clone was found a few times. The V call is TRBV10-3, the J call TRBJ2-7; 7 bases agree with TRBD1. The CDR3 length is 15 residues. Germline V gene sequence: CDR1 ENHRY, CDR2 SYGVKD. V was clipped by 4 bases and J by 0 bases; unmatched bases: 6. The CDR3 nucleotides read TGTGCCATCAGTGGCCGACAGGGCAGCTCCTACGAGCAGTACTTC. This encodes CAISGRQGSSYEQYF.

Written as DNA, the CDR3 is TGTGCCAGCAGCCCGAGACTTTTTTCTGAGGGTACAGATACGCAGTATTTT. It encodes CASSPRLFSEGTDTQYF. The rearrangement joins TRBV9 to TRBJ2-3; maybe TRBD2 (5 bases). Trimming shortened V by 4 bases and J by 3 bases, and 21 bases separated the two germline ends. The V gene's germline CDR1 is SGDLS and CDR2 YYNGEE. There are 17 residues in the CDR3. Looking up the rest from reference TRBV9 and TRBJ2-3 gives the full variable domain: DSGVTQTPKHLITATGQRVTLRCSPRSGDLSVYWYQQSLDQGLQFLIQYYNGEERAKGNILERFSAQQFPDLHSELNLSSLELGDSALYFCASSPRLFSEGTDTQYFGPGTRLTVL.

A word on this clone: The same CDR3 arises from other DNA sequences in this sample as well. The rearrangement links TRBV29-1 to TRBJ2-3; D possibly corresponds to TRBD1 (5 bases). The CDR3 has 12 residues. Germline values: CDR1 SQVTM, CDR2 ANQGSEA. V dropped 3 bases and J dropped 3 bases, with 7 bases sitting between them. The CDR3, as DNA: TGCAGCGTTGACCAGGGAACAGATACGCAGTATTTT. This encodes CSVDQGTDTQYF.

This chain links TRBV19 with TRBJ2-7; TRBD1 matches at 7 bases. This CDR3 is 15 amino acids long. Germline CDR1 reads LNHDA; CDR2 reads SQIVND (reference sequence). Germline trimming cut 2 bases from V and 0 bases from J; bases unmatched to any gene: 4. CDR3 amino acids: CASSIRTGYSYEQYF. As DNA, the CDR3 is TGTGCCAGTAGTATACGGACAGGATACTCCTACGAGCAGTACTTC.